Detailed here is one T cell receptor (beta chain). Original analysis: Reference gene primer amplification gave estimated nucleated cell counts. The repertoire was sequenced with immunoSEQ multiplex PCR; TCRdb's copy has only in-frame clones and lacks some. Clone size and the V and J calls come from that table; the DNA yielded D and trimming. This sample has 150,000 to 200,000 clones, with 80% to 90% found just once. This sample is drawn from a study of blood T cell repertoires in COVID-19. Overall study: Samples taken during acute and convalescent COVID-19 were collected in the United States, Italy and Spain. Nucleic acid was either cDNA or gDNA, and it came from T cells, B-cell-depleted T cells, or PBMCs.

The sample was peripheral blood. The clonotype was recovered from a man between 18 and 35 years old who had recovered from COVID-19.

In nucleotides, the CDR3 is TGTGCCAGCAGACAGCCGGGACTAGATATCTCCGAGCAGTACTTC. Translating gives CASRQPGLDISEQYF. This chain joins TRBV7-8 and TRBJ2-7; 8 bases agree with TRBD2. CDR3 length: 15 amino acids. Per the germline V gene, CDR1 is SGHVS and CDR2 is FQNEAQ. The junction had 13 bases not matched to a gene; V was cut back by 6 bases and J by 6 bases.